Shown below are 19 T cell receptor beta chains from a single sample sequenced in a study of blood T cells in healthy people across ages. A J-beta primer mix and a sample-barcoded 5' primer were used in a second PCR of roughly 6 to 11 cycles. TCRdb processed the 5' RACE reads anew with MiXCR; each CDR3 protein has one entry. The repertoire holds some 1.4 million distinct CDR3 sequences, with approximately 38% as singletons. The sequenced material came from blood. The receptor set was obtained from a woman aged 18-35 years in good health.

This clonotype was counted once. The V call is TRBV9, the J call TRBJ1-1, with TRBD1 matching over 7 bases. The CDR3 runs to 16 residues. CDR1 and CDR2 (germline): SGDLS, YYNGEE. V gave up 4 bases and J gave up 0 bases; unmatched junction bases: 9. The CDR3 here is CASSTPTGELNTEAFF. The CDR3 DNA reads as TGTGCCAGCAGCACCCCAACAGGGGAATTGAACACTGAAGCTTTCTTT.

J is TRBJ2-1 and V is TRBV15; TRBD2 is a possible D gene (6 bases). Germline CDR1 and CDR2: LNHNV and YYDKDF (reference sequence). V was shortened by 0 bases and J by 4 bases, with 13 bases between the two germline ends. CDR3 length: 16 amino acids. CDR3 DNA sequence: TGTGCCACCAGCAGAGATCGTAATAGCGGATACAATGAGCAGTTCTTC. Residues: CATSRDRNSGYNEQFF. The full variable domain, completed using reference TRBV15 and TRBJ2-1, is DAMVIQNPRYQVTQFGKPVTLSCSQTLNHNVMYWYQQKSSQAPKLLFHYYDKDFNNEADTPDNFQSRRPNTSFCFLDIRSPGLGDTAMYLCATSRDRNSGYNEQFFGPGTRLTVL.

The rearrangement joins TRBV5-1 to TRBJ2-5, with 10 bases that match TRBD1. The assigned J gene may be wrong: the sequence end matches TRBJ2-7 better. CDR1 SGHRS and CDR2 YFSETQ come from the germline V gene. This CDR3 has 16 residues. The CDR3 region has the DNA TGCGCCAGCAGCTTGGGGGGAGGACAGGGGGACCGCGAGCAGTACTTC. Its protein is CASSLGGGQGDREQYF.

The chain recombines TRBV4-1 with TRBJ2-1; 12 bases are shared with TRBD2. The CDR3 extends over 17 amino acids. The V gene's germline CDR1 is MGHRA and CDR2 YSYEKL. V lost 0 bases and J lost 7; bases outside the gene matches: 7. In DNA, the CDR3 is TGCGCCAGCAGCCAAGATTGGCTAGCGGGGGGGTGGAATGAGCAGTTCTTC. This encodes CASSQDWLAGGWNEQFF.

V gene TRBV24-1 combines with J gene TRBJ2-1; either TRBD1 or TRBD2 may fit D (6 bases each). V gave up 5 bases and J gave up 2 bases, with 18 bases separating them. Germline lookup yields CDR1 KGHDR and CDR2 SFDVKD. The length of the CDR3 is 17 residues. CDR3 loop: CATSGGGRDGAYNEQFF. The CDR3 DNA follows: TGTGCCACCAGTGGTGGGGGGCGGGACGGGGCCTACAATGAGCAGTTCTTC.

J is TRBJ2-1 and V is TRBV20-1; TRBD2 is a possible D gene (5 bases). Germline assignment: CDR1 DFQATT and CDR2 SNEGSKA (reference sequence). The CDR3 covers 16 residues. Trimming removed 0 bases from V and 0 bases from J, with 12 bases in between. This chain's CDR3 is CSARDINGLSYNEQFF. In DNA, the CDR3 is TGCAGTGCTAGAGATATAAACGGACTCTCCTACAATGAGCAGTTCTTC.

The rearrangement joins TRBV11-2 to TRBJ2-3, with 8 bases that match TRBD1. J was trimmed by 4 bases and V by 4 bases; bases with no gene match: 10. The CDR3 totals 16 residues. Looked up from germline, CDR1 is SGHAT and CDR2 is FQNNGV. CDR3 sequence reads: CASSSLRQGRADTQYF. DNA for the CDR3: TGTGCCAGCAGCTCCCTTAGACAGGGGCGGGCAGATACGCAGTATTTT.

This clonotype has a handful of counts. This chain uses TRBV27 with TRBJ2-2, with TRBD2 matching over 9 bases. The V and J ends lost 5 bases and 2 bases, in that order; junction bases with no gene match: 3. Per germline, CDR1 MNHEY and CDR2 SMNVEV (reference sequence). CDR3 size: 15 residues. DNA of the CDR3: TGTGCCAGCAGTCGGCGGGGGGGTAACACCGGGGAGCTGTTTTTT. Translation: CASSRRGGNTGELFF.

The chain is built from TRBV19 and TRBJ1-1, with D unclear. The germline CDR1 and CDR2 sequences are LNHDA and SQIVND (reference sequence). This CDR3 spans 11 amino acids. The V gene lost 7 bases and the J gene lost 1 base, with 4 bases spanning the gap. The CDR3 DNA follows: TGTGCCAGTAATAAGAACACTGAAGCTTTCTTT. Protein product: CASNKNTEAFF. The variable domain in full, completed from reference TRBV19 and TRBJ1-1, reads DGGITQSPKYLFRKEGQNVTLSCEQNLNHDAMYWYRQDPGQGLRLIYYSQIVNDFQKGDIAEGYSVSREKKESFPLTVTSAQKNPTAFYLCASNKNTEAFFGQGTRLTVV.

This clonotype was recorded a few times. V usage is TRBV6-2 or TRBV6-3 and J usage is TRBJ2-1; 7 bases fit TRBD2. V shed 7 bases and J 3 bases; nucleotides not matched to a gene: 9. CDR1 and CDR2 from the germline V gene are MNHEY and SVGEGT. The CDR3 consists of 15 residues. The CDR3 DNA reads TGTGCCAGCAACCGGGGGGATCTGAACTACAATGAGCAGTTCTTC. This sequence encodes CASNRGDLNYNEQFF.

This chain connects TRBV29-1 to TRBJ1-1, with a tentative D call TRBD1 (5 bases). The CDR3 length is 15 residues. Per the germline V gene, CDR1 is SQVTM and CDR2 is ANQGSEA. V lost 1 base, J lost 1 base, and 13 bases lay in between. The CDR3 loop reads CSVEVGTGKNTEAFF. DNA of the CDR3: TGCAGCGTTGAAGTTGGTACAGGCAAGAACACTGAAGCTTTCTTT.

This clonotype has just one count. The chain employs TRBV28 and TRBJ2-7, with D maybe TRBD1 (6 bases). V lost 7 bases, J lost 0 bases, and 13 bases lay in between. Per the germline V gene, CDR1 is MDHEN and CDR2 is SYDVKM. The length of the CDR3 is 14 residues. CDR3 bases: TGTGCCAGCACCTCACTACAGGGCTCCTACGAGCAGTACTTC. Translation gives CASTSLQGSYEQYF. Complete variable domain (other parts from reference TRBV28 and TRBJ2-7): DVKVTQSSRYLVKRTGEKVFLECVQDMDHENMFWYRQDPGLGLRLIYFSYDVKMKEKGDIPEGYSVSREKKERFSLILESASTNQTSMYLCASTSLQGSYEQYFGPGTRLTVT.

This sequence joins TRBV20-1 and TRBJ2-3, with 7 bases lining up with TRBD2. Germline CDR1 is DFQATT and CDR2 is SNEGSKA (reference sequence). Trimming at V came to 3 bases and at J to 2 bases, leaving 11 bases not matched to a gene. The CDR3 loop spans 16 amino acids. The CDR3 sequence: CSASTPPREVTDTQYF. DNA for the CDR3: TGCAGTGCTAGCACGCCCCCCCGGGAGGTCACAGATACGCAGTATTTT.

This rearrangement joins TRBV7-9 to TRBJ1-2; no clear D. Trimming took off 5 bases at V and 7 bases at J, with 17 bases between the two ends. This CDR3 has 14 residues. Germline values: CDR1 SEHNR, CDR2 FQNEAQ (reference sequence). CDR3 sequence (DNA): TGTGCCAGCAGCCCCCCGGACCCTTGGGCTGGCTACACCTTC. It codes for CASSPPDPWAGYTF.

J is TRBJ1-1 and V is TRBV7-9; 8 nucleotides line up with TRBD1. Germline V CDR1 and CDR2: SEHNR, FQNEAQ (reference sequence). Trimming removed 6 bases from V and 1 base from J; junction bases left unmatched: 10. The CDR3 has 16 amino acids. CDR3 loop: CASRGSRDRRNTEAFF. Written as DNA, the CDR3 is TGTGCCAGCAGGGGTTCCCGGGACAGGCGGAACACTGAAGCTTTCTTT.

This clonotype was counted only a few times. CDR3: CASSPSTSGTSTDTQYF. The DNA for the CDR3 is TGTGCCAGCAGCCCCTCGACTAGCGGGACTAGCACAGATACGCAGTATTTT. V usage is TRBV7-6 and J usage is TRBJ2-3; 11 bases match TRBD2. The V and J ends lost 5 bases and 0 bases, in that order; junction bases with no gene match: 7. Germline assignment: CDR1 SGHVS and CDR2 FNYEAQ. CDR3 length equals 17 residues.

The chain combines TRBV2 with TRBJ2-1; no clear D. This CDR3 has 15 amino acids. Trimming pared 1 base from V and 6 bases from J, leaving 13 bases between. Germline V gene sequence: CDR1 SNHLY, CDR2 FYNNEI. The CDR3 DNA sequence: TGTGCCAGCAGTGAAGTAGTGGTAGTTCCCAATGAGCAGTTCTTC. Its protein product is CASSEVVVVPNEQFF.

The CDR3 region is CASSAPPGAPTYNEQYF. CDR3 coding DNA: TGTGCCAGCAGTGCCCCTCCAGGGGCGCCAACCTACAATGAGCAGTACTTC. This chain connects TRBV12-3 or TRBV12-4 to TRBJ2-1, with D possibly being TRBD1 (6 bases). The J call may be faulty, since TRBJ2-7 better matches the DNA end. The CDR3 contains 17 residues.

The chain links TRBV7-9 to TRBJ2-5; D possibly corresponds to TRBD2 (6 bases). The V end lost 1 base, the J end lost 3 bases, and 12 bases lay between the germline ends. CDR3 length: 15 residues. The germline V gene encodes CDR1 SEHNR and CDR2 FQNEAQ (reference sequence). The CDR3 sequence: CASSLEPGEKETQYF. DNA for the CDR3: TGTGCCAGCAGCTTAGAACCGGGAGAAAAAGAGACCCAGTACTTC.